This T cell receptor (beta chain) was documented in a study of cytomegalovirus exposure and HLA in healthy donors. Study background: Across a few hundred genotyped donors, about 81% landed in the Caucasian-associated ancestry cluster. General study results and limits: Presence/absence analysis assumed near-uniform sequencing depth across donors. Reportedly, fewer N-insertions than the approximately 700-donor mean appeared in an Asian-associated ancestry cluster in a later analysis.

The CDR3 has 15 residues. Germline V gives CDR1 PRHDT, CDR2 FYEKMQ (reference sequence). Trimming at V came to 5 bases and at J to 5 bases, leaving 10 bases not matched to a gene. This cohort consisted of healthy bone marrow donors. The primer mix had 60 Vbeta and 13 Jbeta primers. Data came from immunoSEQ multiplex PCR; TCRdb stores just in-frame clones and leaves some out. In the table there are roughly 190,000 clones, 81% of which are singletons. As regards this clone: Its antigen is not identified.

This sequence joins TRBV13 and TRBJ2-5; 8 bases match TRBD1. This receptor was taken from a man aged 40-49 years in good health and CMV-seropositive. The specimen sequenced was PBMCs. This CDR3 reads CASSRTQGAGETQYF. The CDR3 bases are TGTGCCAGCAGCCGGACCCAGGGGGCAGGGGAGACCCAGTACTTC.